The sequence of this T cell receptor (beta chain) was determined in a study of identical twins. Study-level points and caveats: Shared out-of-frame alpha sequences (those common to twins) showed excess low generation probability.

Only healthy Caucasians were included as donors. A few counts support this clonotype. What it recognizes is unknown. In TCRdb, the 5' RACE reads were re-called with MiXCR into one record per CDR3 protein. The table lists hundreds of thousands of distinct CDR3 sequences, roughly a quarter of them singletons. CDR1 and CDR2 from the germline V gene are DFQATT and SNEGSKA (reference sequence). The CDR3 is 13 amino acids. The trim removed 5 bases at V and 3 bases at J, leaving 3 bases unmatched. The same sample was also studied in work on T cells expressing NK-cell markers. This second study notes: In five or six donors, dominant NKG2C+ clonotypes were roughly 1.0-7.0% of CD8+ T cells.

The sequenced sample was CD4+ T cells sorted from blood. The TCR originated in a woman between 18 and 29 years old in good health. This chain links TRBV20-1 with TRBJ2-7; 11 bases are a match to TRBD1. The CDR3 reads CSALGQGGYEQYF. DNA of the CDR3: TGCAGTGCTTTGGGACAGGGGGGCTACGAGCAGTACTTC.